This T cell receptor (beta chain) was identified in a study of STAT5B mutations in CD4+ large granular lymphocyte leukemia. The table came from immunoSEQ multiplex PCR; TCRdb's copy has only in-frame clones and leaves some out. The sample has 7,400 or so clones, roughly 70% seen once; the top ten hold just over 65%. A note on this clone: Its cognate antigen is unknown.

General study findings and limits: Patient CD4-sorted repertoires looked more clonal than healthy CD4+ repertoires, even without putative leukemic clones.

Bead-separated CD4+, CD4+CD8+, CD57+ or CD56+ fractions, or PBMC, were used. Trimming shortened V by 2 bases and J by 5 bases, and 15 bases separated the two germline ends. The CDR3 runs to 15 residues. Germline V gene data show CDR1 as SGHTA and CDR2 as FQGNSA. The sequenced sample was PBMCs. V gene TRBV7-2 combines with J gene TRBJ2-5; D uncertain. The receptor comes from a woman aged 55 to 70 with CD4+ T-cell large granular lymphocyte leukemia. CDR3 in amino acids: CASSLLSTPRETQYF. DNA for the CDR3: TGTGCCAGCAGCTTATTGTCGACTCCCAGGGAGACCCAGTACTTC.